The 20 T cell receptor beta chains given below trace back to one sample, sequenced in a study of T cells after yellow fever vaccination. TCRdb analysed the 5' RACE reads with MiXCR anew, one entry per CDR3 protein. Of around 200,000 distinct CDR3 sequences in the sample, approximately 11% were seen once. Sequenced material: CD8+ T cells sorted from PBMCs, taken 15 days after the yellow fever booster vaccination. These TCRs come from a man younger than 30 who received the YFV17D yellow fever vaccine.

Only a few counts were recorded for this clonotype. This chain joins TRBV9 and TRBJ1-1; D is perhaps TRBD1 (5 bases). V shed 3 bases and J shed 0 bases, with 15 bases lying between them. This CDR3 has 16 amino acids. Germline CDR1 and CDR2: SGDLS and YYNGEE. For the CDR3, the DNA is TGTGCCAGCAGCGCTCACACCGGGACGGTGAACACTGAAGCTTTCTTT. It translates to CASSAHTGTVNTEAFF.

This clonotype was counted only a few times. The V and J genes are TRBV6-6 and TRBJ2-1, with D unresolved. V lost 0 bases and J lost 10, with 7 bases in between. The CDR3 runs to 12 residues. CDR1 is MNHNY, CDR2 SVGAGI, per germline (reference sequence). The CDR3 region is CASSYSPGEQFF. DNA of the CDR3: TGTGCCAGCAGTTACTCCCCCGGGGAGCAGTTCTTC.

The chain couples TRBV29-1 to TRBJ2-3; D call uncertain. This CDR3 spans 13 amino acids. V was cut by 3 bases and J by 6 bases, with 13 bases left in between. Germline V lookup: CDR1 SQVTM, CDR2 ANQGSEA. The CDR3 reads CSVEVSGSDTQYF. Written as DNA, the CDR3 is TGCAGCGTTGAGGTTTCCGGATCGGATACGCAGTATTTT.

The table lists this clonotype with a few counts. The CDR3 DNA follows: TGTGCCAGCAGCTTAGTAGCGGGGGGGAGCACAGATACGCAGTATTTT. This translates into CASSLVAGGSTDTQYF. The rearrangement joins TRBV7-8 to TRBJ2-3; 11 positions agree with TRBD2. The ends lost 1 base at V and 0 bases at J; junction bases unmatched: 0. From germline, CDR1 is SGHVS and CDR2 FQNEAQ. CDR3 size: 16 residues.

This chain connects TRBV29-1 to TRBJ2-5; no reliable D call. The CDR3 is 13 amino acids. V was cut by 7 bases and J by 5 bases, with 17 bases left in between. From germline, CDR1 is SQVTM and CDR2 ANQGSEA. The CDR3 DNA sequence: TGCAGCGCCCTGGATTCATTCGGGGAGACCCAGTACTTC. Amino acid sequence: CSALDSFGETQYF.

This clonotype was seen a single time. The V gene is TRBV19, the J gene TRBJ2-7; D possibly corresponds to TRBD2 (5 bases). Between the trimmed V and J ends, which lost 3 bases and 0 bases, there was a span of 12 bases. This CDR3 spans 15 amino acids. The germline V gene encodes CDR1 LNHDA and CDR2 SQIVND (reference sequence). In nucleotides, the CDR3 is TGTGCCAGTAGTATCGGACTGGGGAGCTCCTACGAGCAGTACTTC. It encodes CASSIGLGSSYEQYF.

There are a few counts of this clonotype. The chain joins TRBV4-2 to TRBJ2-2, with D tentatively TRBD2 (6 bases). CDR1 and CDR2 from the germline V gene are LGHNA and YNFKEQ. Trimming left V 5 bases short and J 1 base short, with 11 bases between. The CDR3 extends over 15 amino acids. The CDR3 region has the DNA TGTGCCAGCAGCTCTCCCGGGGGGAACACCGGGGAGCTGTTTTTT. Amino acid sequence: CASSSPGGNTGELFF.

This clonotype was counted many times. The chain joins TRBV7-9 to TRBJ1-4; the D is unclear. The V gene's germline CDR1 is SEHNR and CDR2 FQNEAQ (reference sequence). The CDR3 totals 14 residues. V lost 1 base and J 8 bases, leaving 11 bases between the germline ends. CDR3 region: CASSLGGSNEKLFF. The CDR3 DNA is TGTGCCAGCAGCTTAGGAGGGTCAAACGAAAAACTGTTTTTT.

This chain links TRBV29-1 with TRBJ1-5; the D is unclear. V lost 6 bases to trimming and J lost 9 bases, with 24 bases between them. Germline loops: CDR1 SQVTM, CDR2 ANQGSEA. The CDR3 sequence is 15 residues long. CDR3 region: CSVREVGHREGPQHF. The CDR3 DNA sequence: TGCAGCGTCCGGGAGGTTGGGCATCGAGAAGGGCCCCAGCATTTT. The whole variable domain, filled in from reference TRBV29-1 and TRBJ1-5, reads SAVISQKPSRDICQRGTSLTIQCQVDSQVTMMFWYRQQPGQSLTLIATANQGSEATYESGFVIDKFPISRPNLTFSTLTVSNMSPEDSSIYLCSVREVGHREGPQHFGDGTRLSIL.

The V gene is TRBV29-1, the J gene TRBJ2-5; perhaps D is TRBD1 or TRBD2 (6 bases each). The CDR3 totals 14 residues. Trimming removed 3 bases at V and 2 bases at J, with 13 bases between. Per the germline V gene, CDR1 is SQVTM and CDR2 is ANQGSEA. The CDR3 sequence is CSVDTRGQQETQYF. CDR3 bases: TGCAGCGTTGACACGCGGGGACAACAAGAGACCCAGTACTTC. The variable domain in full, with the rest retrieved from reference TRBV29-1 and TRBJ2-5, is SAVISQKPSRDICQRGTSLTIQCQVDSQVTMMFWYRQQPGQSLTLIATANQGSEATYESGFVIDKFPISRPNLTFSTLTVSNMSPEDSSIYLCSVDTRGQQETQYFGPGTRLLVL.

The chain carries TRBV7-3 and TRBJ1-1; D unclear. Trimming shortened V by 4 bases and J by 5 bases, and 11 bases separated the two germline ends. The CDR3 loop spans 13 amino acids. Germline assignment: CDR1 SGHTA and CDR2 FQGTGA. CDR3 in amino acids: CASSSSAETEAFF. The CDR3 nucleotides are TGTGCCAGCAGCTCCTCGGCAGAGACTGAAGCTTTCTTT.

This clonotype was seen at least ten times. The V gene is TRBV12-3 or TRBV12-4, the J gene TRBJ2-4; TRBD1 agrees at 8 bases. Trimming cost V 8 bases and J 5 bases; bases outside gene matches: 2. The CDR3 contains 12 residues. CDR3 nucleotides: TGTGCCAGCGGGACAGGACAAAACATTCAGTACTTC. Encoded protein: CASGTGQNIQYF.

This clonotype was found a few times. The J gene is TRBJ2-7, the V gene TRBV23-1; a weak D match, TRBD1 (6 bases). TRBV23-1 is annotated as an ORF whose role is uncertain. Trimming pared 4 bases from V and 3 bases from J, leaving 16 bases between. The CDR3 covers 15 residues. DNA of the CDR3: TGCGCCAGCAGTCCGGTCAGGGGACACCACTACGAGCAGTACGTC. Its translation: CASSPVRGHHYEQYV.

Ten or more counts support this clonotype. The V call is TRBV5-5, the J call TRBJ2-1; 8 bases agree with TRBD1. V was pared by 1 base and J by 8 bases, with 8 bases of the junction left unmatched. The CDR3 runs 15 residues. Germline loops: CDR1 SGHKS, CDR2 YYEKEE (reference sequence). CDR3 sequence: CASSLLDRGYDEQFF. CDR3 bases: TGTGCCAGCAGCTTGTTAGACAGGGGATACGATGAGCAGTTCTTC.

This rearrangement joins TRBV4-2 to TRBJ2-7; TRBD2 agrees at 7 bases. Germline trimming cut 0 bases from V and 2 bases from J; bases unmatched to any gene: 4. From germline, CDR1 is LGHNA and CDR2 YNFKEQ. The length of the CDR3 is 15 residues. Written as DNA, the CDR3 is TGTGCCAGCAGCCAAGATGCGGGGGAGACCTACGAGCAGTACTTC. Protein: CASSQDAGETYEQYF.

This clonotype was seen a handful of times. V is TRBV4-1 and J is TRBJ1-5, with 8 bases aligning to TRBD1. The CDR3 is 15 amino acids. J gave up 1 base and V 4 bases, and 3 bases lay outside the gene matches. Germline CDR1 is MGHRA and CDR2 is YSYEKL. The CDR3 loop is CASSPQGASNQPQHF. Here the CDR3 DNA reads TGCGCCAGCAGCCCCCAGGGGGCGAGCAATCAGCCCCAGCATTTT.

This clonotype was recorded a few times. This chain connects TRBV7-2 to TRBJ2-5, with a possible D match to TRBD2 (6 bases). The V end was cut by 5 bases, the J end by 5 bases, with 18 bases between. The CDR3 totals 15 residues. Per the germline V gene, CDR1 is SGHTA and CDR2 is FQGNSA. CDR3: CASSPRGGAGETQYF. DNA of the CDR3: TGTGCCAGCAGCCCGAGGGGCGGGGCTGGTGAGACCCAGTACTTC.

CDR3 DNA sequence: TGTGCCAGCAGTCGCCGGGACAGGGGCACCGGGGAGCTGTTTTTT. This translates into CASSRRDRGTGELFF. The J gene is TRBJ2-2, the V gene TRBV6-2 or TRBV6-3; 10 bases are a match to TRBD1. The CDR3 covers 15 residues. The germline CDR1 and CDR2 sequences are MNHEY and SVGEGT. Trimming took 5 bases from V and 4 from J; bases not matched to a gene: 4.

This clonotype was found many times. The V and J genes are TRBV29-1 and TRBJ2-1, with D perhaps TRBD2 (6 bases). This CDR3 is 13 amino acids long. V shed 0 bases and J shed 7 bases, with 10 bases lying between them. The germline V gene has CDR1 SQVTM and CDR2 ANQGSEA. CDR3 sequence reads: CSVEENAGNEQFF. DNA of the CDR3: TGCAGCGTTGAAGAGAATGCGGGAAATGAGCAGTTCTTC.

This chain connects TRBV4-1 to TRBJ2-2; D not certain. V lost 2 bases to trimming and J lost 0 bases, with 10 bases between them. CDR3 length equals 16 residues. Germline V CDR1 and CDR2: MGHRA, YSYEKL. The DNA of the CDR3 is TGCGCCAGCAGCCAAAGGGCTGCGACGAACACCGGGGAGCTGTTTTTT. This sequence encodes CASSQRAATNTGELFF.